This T cell receptor beta chain was identified during a study of blood T cell repertoires in COVID-19. Study details: Both acute and convalescent COVID-19 samples were obtained from the United States, Italy and Spain. The cDNA or gDNA used as material had been derived from T cells, B-cell-depleted T cells, or PBMCs.

This clone has a single count. The CDR3 covers 15 residues. CDR1 is GTSNPN and CDR2 is SVGIG in the germline V gene (reference sequence). V lost 1 base to trimming and J lost 7 bases; unmatched junction nucleotides: 9. How the authors handled the data: By means of reference gene primer amplification, nucleated cell counts were estimated. Produced via immunoSEQ multiplex PCR; TCRdb's table is partial and in-frame only. The V and J calls and the clone size are those of that table, but D and trimming were determined from the DNA. The sample has 300,000 to 400,000 clones, under 95% seen once; the top ten hold roughly 3.3%.

This clonotype originated in a woman younger than 30 who had recovered from COVID-19. This chain uses TRBV30 with TRBJ1-4; 7 bases line up with TRBD1. Sequences were obtained from peripheral blood. This CDR3 reads CAWSANRGGGEKLFF. In nucleotides, the CDR3 is TGTGCCTGGAGTGCCAACAGGGGAGGTGGTGAAAAACTGTTTTTT.